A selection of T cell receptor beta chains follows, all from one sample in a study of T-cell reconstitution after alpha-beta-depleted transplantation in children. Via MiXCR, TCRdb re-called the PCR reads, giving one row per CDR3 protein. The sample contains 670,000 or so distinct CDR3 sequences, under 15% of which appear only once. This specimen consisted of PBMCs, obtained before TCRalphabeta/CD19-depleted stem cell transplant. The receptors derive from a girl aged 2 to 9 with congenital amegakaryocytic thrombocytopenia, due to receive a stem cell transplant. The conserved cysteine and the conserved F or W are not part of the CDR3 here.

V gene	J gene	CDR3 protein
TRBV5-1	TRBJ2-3	ASSPGSTSTDTQY
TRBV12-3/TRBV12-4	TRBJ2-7	ASSLKVYEQY
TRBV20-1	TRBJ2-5	SARPPGQETQY
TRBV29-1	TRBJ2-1	SVETGVRQAYNEQF
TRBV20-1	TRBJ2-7	SAMSEVGYYEQY
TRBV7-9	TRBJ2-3	ASSFDLGALDTQY
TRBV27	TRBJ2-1	ASSSATGTSGYNEQF
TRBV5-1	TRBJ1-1	ASSLEAKGEAF
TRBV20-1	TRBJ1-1	SARPGEGANTEAF
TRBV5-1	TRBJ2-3	ASRLGQFTDTQY
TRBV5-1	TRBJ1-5	ASSLGTGRSNQPQH
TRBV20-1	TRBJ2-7	SAKARDGSYEQY
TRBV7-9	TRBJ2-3	ASSPDNTDTQY
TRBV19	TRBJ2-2	ASSIGTGLAGELF
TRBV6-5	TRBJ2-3	ASSGRGDTQY
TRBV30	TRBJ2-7	AWSAGGSYEQY
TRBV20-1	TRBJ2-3	SARDPRESFDTQY
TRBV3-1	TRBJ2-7	ASCRDTLSYEQY
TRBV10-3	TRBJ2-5	AISARGPNQETQY
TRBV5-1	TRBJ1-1	ASSFPGQGNTEAF
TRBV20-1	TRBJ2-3	SATGKAGGPTDTQY
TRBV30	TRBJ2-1	AYDPFQRERNEQF
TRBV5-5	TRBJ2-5	ASSFRIGGGETQY
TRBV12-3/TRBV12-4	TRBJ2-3	ASSLFRTGPGGTQY
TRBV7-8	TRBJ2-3	ASSSLAGGPHTQY
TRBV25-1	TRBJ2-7	ASSEWGGSYEQY
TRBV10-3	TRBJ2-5	AISLDLEETQY
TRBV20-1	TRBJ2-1	SAVPRGSYNEQF
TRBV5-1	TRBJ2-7	ASSLASDGTPYEQY
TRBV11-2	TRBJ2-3	ASSLDVTPGATQY
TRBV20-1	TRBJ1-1	SAREDTPVRRNTEAF
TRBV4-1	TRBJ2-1	ASSPLHAGSDEQF
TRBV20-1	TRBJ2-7	SPFKRDTYEQY
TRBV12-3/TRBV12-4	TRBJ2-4	ASSLWEGKNIQY
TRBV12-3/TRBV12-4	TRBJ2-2	ASSYTSGSTGELF
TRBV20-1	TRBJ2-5	SARPGQYLETQY
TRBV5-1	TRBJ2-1	ASSLVLAGDNEQF
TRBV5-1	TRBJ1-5	ASSWGPELNQPQH
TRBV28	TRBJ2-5	ASSLWTLAFQETQY
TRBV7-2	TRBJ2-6	ASSLVGGSGANVLT
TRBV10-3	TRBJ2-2	AISEGGTGELF
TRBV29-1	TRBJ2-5	SVAGLAGDPKETQY
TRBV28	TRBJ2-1	ASSSSGRAFEQF
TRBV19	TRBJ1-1	ASSPVYTSRNTEAF
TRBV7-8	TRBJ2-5	ASTLRSRLETQY
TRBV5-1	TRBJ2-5	ASSLPGVGRGAETQY
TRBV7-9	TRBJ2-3	ASSLAGADTQY